Below are 32 T cell receptor beta chains sequenced from a single sample in a study of cytomegalovirus exposure and HLA in healthy donors. A multiplex PCR was run with 60 Vbeta primers and 13 Jbeta primers. Measured with immunoSEQ multiplex PCR; TCRdb has only the in-frame clones, and not every one. This table holds about 59,000 clones, 83% found once. The sample consisted of PBMCs. The origin of the receptors is a human donor in good health.

This clone has more than one count but fewer than ten. The chain carries TRBV18 and TRBJ2-1; 8 bases are shared with TRBD2. V lost 6 bases and J lost 5; bases outside the gene matches: 6. Germline assignment: CDR1 KGHSH and CDR2 LQKENI. This CDR3 region has 14 residues. For the CDR3, the DNA is TGTGCCAGCTCTCAGGGGCGGGAGGACAATGAGCAGTTCTTC. Its translation: CASSQGREDNEQFF.

Here the CDR3 DNA reads TGTGCCAGCAGGGTAGCGGTTGGCTCCTACAATGAGCAGTTCTTC. This sequence encodes CASRVAVGSYNEQFF. The chain links TRBV2 to TRBJ2-1; D possibly corresponds to TRBD2 (6 bases). The CDR3 is 15 amino acids. V lost 6 bases, J lost 0 bases, and 12 bases lay in between. Looked up from germline, CDR1 is SNHLY and CDR2 is FYNNEI.

The genes are TRBV7-3 and TRBJ1-1; 9 positions agree with TRBD1. J gave up 6 bases and V 7 bases, and 12 bases lay outside the gene matches. The CDR3 consists of 15 residues. Germline V lookup: CDR1 SGHTA, CDR2 FQGTGA. CDR3 protein: CASKTGGFEIAEAFF. The CDR3 nucleotides read TGTGCCAGCAAAACAGGGGGCTTTGAAATCGCTGAAGCTTTCTTT.

J is TRBJ2-7 and V is TRBV6-6; D is unclear. Trimming shortened V by 2 bases and J by 7 bases, and 18 bases separated the two germline ends. The CDR3 extends over 15 amino acids. The germline CDR1 and CDR2 sequences are MNHNY and SVGAGI (reference sequence). DNA of the CDR3: TGTGCCAGCAGTTACGAGGAACCCGAGATATGGGAGCAGTACTTC. Protein sequence: CASSYEEPEIWEQYF.

The chain employs TRBV5-1 and TRBJ2-1, with D unclear. Germline V gives CDR1 SGHRS, CDR2 YFSETQ. This CDR3 is 15 amino acids long. Trimming removed 4 bases at V and 4 bases at J, with 15 bases between. Here the CDR3 DNA reads TGCGCCAGCAGCCCCTTTTCGTCTACTTACAATGAGCAGTTCTTC. It specifies CASSPFSSTYNEQFF.

The rearrangement joins TRBV4-3 to TRBJ2-3; 7 positions agree with TRBD2. Germline V gene data show CDR1 as LGHNA and CDR2 as YSLEER. V trimming: 0 bases; J trimming: 2 bases; junction bases outside the gene matches: 5. The CDR3 extends over 16 amino acids. The CDR3 reads CASSQERAGFTDTQYF. In DNA, the CDR3 is TGCGCCAGCAGCCAAGAGAGAGCGGGGTTCACAGATACGCAGTATTTT.

The chain recombines TRBV9 with TRBJ1-1; 9 bases agree with TRBD1. J gave up 1 base and V 0 bases, and 7 bases lay outside the gene matches. The CDR3 is 17 amino acids. Germline CDR1 and CDR2: SGDLS and YYNGEE. CDR3 in DNA: TGTGCCAGCAGCGTAGCTCAAGGGGGACAGGGGAACACTGAAGCTTTCTTT. Translating it yields CASSVAQGGQGNTEAFF. Filled out from reference TRBV9 and TRBJ1-1, the complete variable domain reads DSGVTQTPKHLITATGQRVTLRCSPRSGDLSVYWYQQSLDQGLQFLIQYYNGEERAKGNILERFSAQQFPDLHSELNLSSLELGDSALYFCASSVAQGGQGNTEAFFGQGTRLTVV.

The chain combines TRBV5-6 with TRBJ1-2, with 10 bases identical to TRBD1. The CDR3 consists of 14 residues. V gave up 4 bases and J gave up 3 bases; unmatched junction bases: 3. Germline assignment: CDR1 SGHDT and CDR2 YYEEEE. The CDR3 bases are TGTGCCAGCAGCCGGGACAGGGGAGACTATGGCTACACCTTC. Amino acid sequence: CASSRDRGDYGYTF. Full variable domain (rest looked up from reference TRBV5-6 and TRBJ1-2): DAGVTQSPTHLIKTRGQQVTLRCSPKSGHDTVSWYQQALGQGPQFIFQYYEEEERQRGNFPDRFSGHQFPNYSSELNVNALLLGDSALYLCASSRDRGDYGYTFGSGTRLTVV.

This chain uses TRBV10-3 with TRBJ1-1; 7 bases agree with TRBD1. CDR1 is ENHRY, CDR2 SYGVKD, per germline. The CDR3 runs 14 residues. J lost 3 bases, V lost 7 bases, and 8 bases had no gene match. The CDR3 DNA reads as TGTGCCATCACTGACAGGGCTAGGGACACTGAAGCTTTCTTT. Its protein product is CAITDRARDTEAFF.

The rearrangement links TRBV7-2 to TRBJ2-3, with 9 bases identical to TRBD2. Germline V lookup: CDR1 SGHTA, CDR2 FQGNSA. The CDR3 totals 16 residues. The J segment lost 7 bases and the V segment lost 2 bases, leaving 10 bases of the junction unmatched. The CDR3 sequence: CASSLNRGGGAHTQYF. CDR3 coding DNA: TGTGCCAGCAGCTTAAATCGCGGCGGGGGGGCGCATACGCAGTATTTT.

This clone was found a few times. The gene calls are TRBV12-5 and TRBJ2-1, with 9 bases matching TRBD2. Germline CDR1 LGHNT, CDR2 FRNRAP. There are 16 residues in the CDR3. Germline trimming cut 2 bases from V and 0 bases from J; bases unmatched to any gene: 2. Written as DNA, the CDR3 is TGTGCTAGTGGTTTGAATAGCGGGAGCTCCTACAATGAGCAGTTCTTC. Translated, it gives CASGLNSGSSYNEQFF.

This chain uses TRBV6-6 with TRBJ2-3; TRBD1 is a possible D gene (5 bases). V shed 6 bases and J shed 1 base, with 5 bases lying between them. CDR1 is MNHNY, CDR2 SVGAGI, per germline (reference sequence). This CDR3 is 12 amino acids long. This CDR3 is CASRQGTDTQYF. The CDR3 nucleotides are TGTGCCAGCAGACAGGGCACAGATACGCAGTATTTT.

V usage is TRBV9 and J usage is TRBJ2-7; TRBD2 matches at 10 bases. This CDR3 region has 16 residues. The ends lost 2 bases at V and 2 bases at J; junction bases unmatched: 7. Germline V lookup: CDR1 SGDLS, CDR2 YYNGEE. The CDR3 nucleotides read TGTGCCAGCAGCGTGGGTGGGACTAGCGCTACCTACGAGCAGTACTTC. Residues: CASSVGGTSATYEQYF.

In this sample, this clone turned up a few times. V usage is TRBV6-1 and J usage is TRBJ2-7; D gene uncertain. CDR3 length: 16 residues. Trimming removed 2 bases from V and 1 base from J, with 15 bases in between. Germline-derived CDR1 and CDR2 are MNHNS and SASEGT. CDR3 protein: CASSETQESLSYEQYF. The CDR3 DNA reads TGTGCCAGCAGTGAAACCCAGGAAAGCCTATCCTACGAGCAGTACTTC.

The chain joins TRBV4-3 to TRBJ2-3; 8 bases line up with TRBD1. Germline CDR1 is LGHNA and CDR2 is YSLEER. Trimming at V came to 0 bases and at J to 6 bases, leaving 5 bases not matched to a gene. The CDR3 consists of 15 residues. The CDR3 DNA is TGCGCCAGCAGCCAAGAAACAGGGGGGTGGGATACGCAGTATTTT. It encodes CASSQETGGWDTQYF.

The rearrangement joins TRBV4-3 to TRBJ2-1; the match to TRBD2 covers 7 bases. The germline CDR1 and CDR2 sequences are LGHNA and YSLEER. V was clipped by 3 bases and J by 2 bases; unmatched bases: 4. CDR3 length: 15 amino acids. CDR3 protein: CASSQTTSAYNEQFF. The CDR3 nucleotides are TGCGCCAGCAGCCAGACAACTAGCGCCTACAATGAGCAGTTCTTC.

CDR3 region: CASSASGREHEQYF. CDR3 bases: TGTGCCAGTAGTGCTAGCGGGAGGGAACACGAGCAGTACTTC. The chain has TRBV19 and TRBJ2-7; the match to TRBD2 covers 12 bases. With 5 bases clipped from V and 5 bases from J, the junction kept 4 bases outside the gene matches. The CDR3 contains 14 residues. From germline, CDR1 is LNHDA and CDR2 SQIVND (reference sequence).

This sequence joins TRBV5-4 and TRBJ2-5, with D possibly matching TRBD2 (6 bases). Germline CDR1 is SGHNT and CDR2 is YYREEE (reference sequence). The CDR3 runs to 15 residues. V lost 4 bases, J lost 5 bases, and 18 bases lay in between. CDR3 bases: TGTGCCAGCAGCCCCCCGGGACTGGCCTCTGAGACCCAGTACTTC. Its protein is CASSPPGLASETQYF.

The gene calls are TRBV7-3 and TRBJ2-2; D is unclear. CDR3 length: 15 amino acids. Germline CDR1 and CDR2: SGHTA and FQGTGA. V was clipped by 0 bases and J by 0 bases, with 5 bases between them. As DNA, the CDR3 is TGTGCCAGCAGCTTAACGTCAGCGAACACCGGGGAGCTGTTTTTT. Translating it yields CASSLTSANTGELFF.

The chain employs TRBV28 and TRBJ1-6; 8 bases align to TRBD1. Germline V lookup: CDR1 MDHEN, CDR2 SYDVKM. There are 14 residues in the CDR3. V was pared by 8 bases and J by 7 bases, with 7 bases of the junction left unmatched. The CDR3 loop is CASLEDRDNSPLHF. Written as DNA, the CDR3 is TGTGCCAGCTTGGAGGACAGGGACAATTCACCCCTCCACTTT.

Here the CDR3 DNA reads TGTGCCAGCAGCGCGGGACTCCCCTACAATGAGCAGTTCTTC. It yields the protein CASSAGLPYNEQFF. The rearrangement uses TRBV9 and TRBJ2-1, with D possibly being TRBD2 (6 bases). Germline CDR1 SGDLS, CDR2 YYNGEE. Deletions cut 3 bases from V and 2 bases from J, with 9 bases between. CDR3 length equals 14 residues.

V is TRBV27 and J is TRBJ2-5; 7 bases fit TRBD1. V was clipped by 5 bases and J by 1 base; unmatched bases: 10. The CDR3 loop spans 16 amino acids. Germline loops: CDR1 MNHEY, CDR2 SMNVEV (reference sequence). The CDR3 reads CASSTQRQGGQETQYF. In DNA form, the CDR3 reads TGTGCCAGCAGTACTCAACGACAGGGCGGCCAAGAGACCCAGTACTTC.

V usage is TRBV11-3 and J usage is TRBJ1-4; 7 nucleotides match TRBD1. Germline V gives CDR1 SGHNT, CDR2 YENEEA. The junction had 4 bases not matched to a gene; V was cut back by 5 bases and J by 10 bases. The length of the CDR3 is 12 residues. The CDR3 DNA reads as TGTGCCAGCAGCAGGACAGGCGGAAAACTGTTTTTT. Its translation: CASSRTGGKLFF.

The chain employs TRBV2 and TRBJ1-4, with D tentatively TRBD1 (6 bases). CDR3 length: 15 amino acids. Looked up from germline, CDR1 is SNHLY and CDR2 is FYNNEI. Trimming cost V 10 bases and J 14 bases, with 29 bases left between them. Written as DNA, the CDR3 is TGTGCCATCACCGTATCCCAATCCACAGGGTACGAGCTGTTTTTT. Amino acids: CAITVSQSTGYELFF.

V usage is TRBV28 and J usage is TRBJ2-5; TRBD1 aligns across 8 bases. The CDR3 sequence is 14 residues long. With V trimmed by 5 bases and J by 5 bases, 7 bases remained unmatched. Germline V gene data show CDR1 as MDHEN and CDR2 as SYDVKM. The CDR3 coding sequence is TGTGCCAGCAGTCCCCCGGACAGGGCGGAGACCCAGTACTTC. It translates to CASSPPDRAETQYF.

The chain recombines TRBV30 with TRBJ2-1; D not certain. The V gene lost 2 bases and the J gene lost 2 bases, with 4 bases spanning the gap. Germline V lookup: CDR1 GTSNPN, CDR2 SVGIG (reference sequence). This CDR3 contains 12 residues. The CDR3 reads CAWSFTYNEQFF. The CDR3 bases are TGTGCCTGGAGTTTCACCTACAATGAGCAGTTCTTC.

The V and J genes are TRBV30 and TRBJ2-7; D possibly corresponds to TRBD1 (5 bases). The CDR3 length is 13 residues. Germline CDR1 and CDR2: GTSNPN and SVGIG (reference sequence). Trimming removed 2 bases from V and 2 bases from J, with 10 bases in between. DNA of the CDR3: TGTGCCTGGAGTCAGGGAATTGCCTACGAGCAGTACTTC. It is translated as CAWSQGIAYEQYF.

The chain combines TRBV5-4 with TRBJ1-3; D is ambiguous. Trimming took 4 bases from V and 0 from J, leaving 2 bases between them. The CDR3 is 12 residues long. The germline gives CDR1 SGHNT, CDR2 YYREEE (reference sequence). In nucleotides, the CDR3 is TGTGCCAGCAGCCTCTCTGGAAACACCATATATTTT. Amino acids: CASSLSGNTIYF.

The chain links TRBV12-5 to TRBJ2-5; 8 positions match TRBD1. Near its end, the DNA agrees better with TRBJ2-7, so the J call may be wrong. The CDR3 contains 14 residues. The germline V gene has CDR1 LGHNT and CDR2 FRNRAP. CDR3 in amino acids: CASGLWDRRYEQYF. DNA of the CDR3: TGTGCTAGTGGTTTATGGGACAGGCGCTACGAGCAGTACTTC.

The chain links TRBV15 to TRBJ2-7, with 7 bases aligning to TRBD1. The V gene's germline CDR1 is LNHNV and CDR2 YYDKDF (reference sequence). V was clipped by 1 base and J by 2 bases; unmatched bases: 8. This CDR3 is built from 16 residues. The CDR3 DNA reads as TGTGCCACCAGCAGAGGACAGGGTTTCGCCACCTACGAGCAGTACTTC. Translating it yields CATSRGQGFATYEQYF.

The chain has TRBV5-4 and TRBJ2-3; D remains unclear. The ends were cut back, 2 bases at V and 2 bases at J, with 12 bases in the middle. The germline gives CDR1 SGHNT, CDR2 YYREEE (reference sequence). The CDR3 totals 15 residues. The CDR3 region is CASSLPQLNTDTQYF. CDR3 DNA sequence: TGTGCCAGCAGCTTACCCCAGTTAAACACAGATACGCAGTATTTT.

The chain employs TRBV7-2 and TRBJ1-5; 11 bases are a match to TRBD1. V shed 0 bases and J 5 bases; nucleotides not matched to a gene: 6. The CDR3 runs 17 residues. Germline CDR1 reads SGHTA; CDR2 reads FQGNSA. The CDR3 loop reads CASSLAPGTGGYQPQHF. DNA for the CDR3: TGTGCCAGCAGCTTAGCGCCCGGGACAGGGGGTTATCAGCCCCAGCATTTT.